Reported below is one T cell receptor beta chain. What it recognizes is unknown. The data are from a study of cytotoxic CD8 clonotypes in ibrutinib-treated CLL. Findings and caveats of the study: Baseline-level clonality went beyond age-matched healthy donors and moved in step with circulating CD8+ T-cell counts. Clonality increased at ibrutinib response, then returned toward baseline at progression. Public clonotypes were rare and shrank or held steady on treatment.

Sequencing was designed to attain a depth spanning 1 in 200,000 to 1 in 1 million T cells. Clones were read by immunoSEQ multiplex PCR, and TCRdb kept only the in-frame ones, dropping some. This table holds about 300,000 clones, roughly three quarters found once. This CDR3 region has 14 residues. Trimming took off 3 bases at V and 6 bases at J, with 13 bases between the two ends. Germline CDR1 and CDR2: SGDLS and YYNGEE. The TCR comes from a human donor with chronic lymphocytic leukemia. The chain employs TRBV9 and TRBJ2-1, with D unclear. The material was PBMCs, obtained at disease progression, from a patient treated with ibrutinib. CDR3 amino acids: CASSGLPGTNEQFF. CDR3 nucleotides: TGTGCCAGCAGCGGTCTCCCCGGAACCAATGAGCAGTTCTTC. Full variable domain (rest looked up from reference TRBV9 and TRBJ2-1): DSGVTQTPKHLITATGQRVTLRCSPRSGDLSVYWYQQSLDQGLQFLIQYYNGEERAKGNILERFSAQQFPDLHSELNLSSLELGDSALYFCASSGLPGTNEQFFGPGTRLTVL.